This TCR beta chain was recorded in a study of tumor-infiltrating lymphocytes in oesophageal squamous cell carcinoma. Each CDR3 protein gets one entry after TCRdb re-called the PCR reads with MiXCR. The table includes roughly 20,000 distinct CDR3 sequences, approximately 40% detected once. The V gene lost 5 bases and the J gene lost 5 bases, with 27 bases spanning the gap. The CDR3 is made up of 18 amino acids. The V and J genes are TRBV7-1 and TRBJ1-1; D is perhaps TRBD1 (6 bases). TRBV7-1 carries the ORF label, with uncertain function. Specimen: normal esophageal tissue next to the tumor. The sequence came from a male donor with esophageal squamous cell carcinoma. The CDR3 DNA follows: TGTGCCAGCAGCAGTAGCCGGCCCCGGACAGTCCAAGGTACTGAAGCTTTCTTT. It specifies CASSSSRPRTVQGTEAFF.